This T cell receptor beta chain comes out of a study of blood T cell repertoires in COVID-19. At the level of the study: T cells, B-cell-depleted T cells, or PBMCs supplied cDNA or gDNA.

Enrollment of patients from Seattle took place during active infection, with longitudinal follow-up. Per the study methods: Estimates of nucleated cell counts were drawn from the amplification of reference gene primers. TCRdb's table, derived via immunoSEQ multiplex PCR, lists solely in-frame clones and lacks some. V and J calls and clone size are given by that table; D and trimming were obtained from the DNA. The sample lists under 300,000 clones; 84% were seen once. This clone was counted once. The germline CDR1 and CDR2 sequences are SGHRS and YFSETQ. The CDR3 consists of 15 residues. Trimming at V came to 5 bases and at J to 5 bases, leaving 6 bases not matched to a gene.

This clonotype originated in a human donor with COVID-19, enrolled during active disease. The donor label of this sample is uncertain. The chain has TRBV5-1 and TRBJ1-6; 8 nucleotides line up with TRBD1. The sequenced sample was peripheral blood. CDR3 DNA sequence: TGCGCCAGCAGAAAAGAGACAGGGGATAATTCACCCCTCCACTTT. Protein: CASRKETGDNSPLHF.